This note documents a single T cell receptor beta chain sequence. The antigen is unknown. This entry comes from a study of cytomegalovirus exposure and HLA in healthy donors. Findings and limits, study-wide: Previously analyzed data showed that most TCR beta V segments were productive at a frequency of about 87% or about 30%.

The CDR3 runs 14 residues. Trimming left V 5 bases short and J 7 bases short, with 15 bases between. The germline CDR1 and CDR2 sequences are SEHNR and FQNEAQ (reference sequence). PCR used 60 Vbeta primers and 13 Jbeta primers. TCRdb's table, derived via immunoSEQ multiplex PCR, lists solely in-frame clones and lacks some. This sample carries roughly 30,000 clones, with less than 6% going to the ten biggest clones. The material sequenced was PBMCs. This sequence was found in a female donor in good health and CMV-seronegative. The rearrangement uses TRBV7-9 and TRBJ1-3, with D possibly TRBD1 on 5 matching bases. The CDR3 here is CASSRQGFGNTIYF. The DNA of the CDR3 is TGTGCCAGCAGCCGCCAGGGTTTCGGCAACACCATATATTTT.